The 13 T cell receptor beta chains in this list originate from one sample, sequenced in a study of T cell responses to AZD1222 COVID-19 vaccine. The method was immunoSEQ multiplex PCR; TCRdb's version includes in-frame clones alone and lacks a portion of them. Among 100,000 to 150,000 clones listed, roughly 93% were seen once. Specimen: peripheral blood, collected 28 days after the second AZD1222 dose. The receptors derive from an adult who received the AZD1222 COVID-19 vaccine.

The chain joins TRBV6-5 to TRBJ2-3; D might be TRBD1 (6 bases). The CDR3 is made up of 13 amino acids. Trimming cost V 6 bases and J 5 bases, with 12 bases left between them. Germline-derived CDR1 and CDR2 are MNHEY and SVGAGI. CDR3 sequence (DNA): TGTGCCAGCAGATCCCTAGGGGGAGATACGCAGTATTTT. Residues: CASRSLGGDTQYF.

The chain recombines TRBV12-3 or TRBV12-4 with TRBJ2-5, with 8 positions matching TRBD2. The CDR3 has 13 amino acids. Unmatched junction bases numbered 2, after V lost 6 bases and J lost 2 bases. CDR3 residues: CASRIAGQETQYF. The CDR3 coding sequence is TGTGCCAGCAGGATAGCGGGGCAAGAGACCCAGTACTTC.

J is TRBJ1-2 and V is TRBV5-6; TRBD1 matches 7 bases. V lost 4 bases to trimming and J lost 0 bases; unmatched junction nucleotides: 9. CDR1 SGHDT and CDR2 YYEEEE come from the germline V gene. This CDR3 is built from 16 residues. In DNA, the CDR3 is TGTGCCAGCAGCCCGGATTCAGGGGGGTCTAACTATGGCTACACCTTC. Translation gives CASSPDSGGSNYGYTF. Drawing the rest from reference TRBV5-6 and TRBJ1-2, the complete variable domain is DAGVTQSPTHLIKTRGQQVTLRCSPKSGHDTVSWYQQALGQGPQFIFQYYEEEERQRGNFPDRFSGHQFPNYSSELNVNALLLGDSALYLCASSPDSGGSNYGYTFGSGTRLTVV.

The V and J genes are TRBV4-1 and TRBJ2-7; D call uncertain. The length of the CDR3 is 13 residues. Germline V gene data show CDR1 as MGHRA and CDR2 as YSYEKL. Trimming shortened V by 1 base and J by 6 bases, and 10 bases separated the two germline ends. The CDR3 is CASSQGVHLEQYF. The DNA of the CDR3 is TGCGCCAGCAGCCAAGGGGTCCATCTCGAGCAGTACTTC.

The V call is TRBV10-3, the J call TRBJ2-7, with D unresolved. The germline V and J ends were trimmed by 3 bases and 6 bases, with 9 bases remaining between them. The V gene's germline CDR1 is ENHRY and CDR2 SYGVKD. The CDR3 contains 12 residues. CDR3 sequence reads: CAISDPKGEQYF. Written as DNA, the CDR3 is TGTGCCATCAGTGATCCTAAGGGCGAGCAGTACTTC.

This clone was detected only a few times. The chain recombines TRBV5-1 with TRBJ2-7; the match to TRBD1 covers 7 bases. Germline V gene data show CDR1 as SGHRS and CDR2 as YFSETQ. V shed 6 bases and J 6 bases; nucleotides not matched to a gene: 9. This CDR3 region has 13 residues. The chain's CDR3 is CASTETGVAEQYF. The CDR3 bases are TGCGCCAGCACCGAAACAGGGGTAGCCGAGCAGTACTTC.

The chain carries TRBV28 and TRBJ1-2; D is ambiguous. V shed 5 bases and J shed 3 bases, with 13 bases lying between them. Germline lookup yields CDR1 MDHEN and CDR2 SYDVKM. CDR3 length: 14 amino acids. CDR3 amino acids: CASSRVFRDYGYTF. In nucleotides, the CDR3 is TGTGCCAGCAGTCGGGTCTTCCGGGACTATGGCTACACCTTC.

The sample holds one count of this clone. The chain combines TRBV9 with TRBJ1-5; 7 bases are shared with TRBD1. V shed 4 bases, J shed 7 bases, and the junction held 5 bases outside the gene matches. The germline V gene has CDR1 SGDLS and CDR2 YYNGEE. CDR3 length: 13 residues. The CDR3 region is CASSQGGGQPQHF. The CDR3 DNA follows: TGTGCCAGCAGCCAGGGGGGCGGACAGCCCCAGCATTTT.

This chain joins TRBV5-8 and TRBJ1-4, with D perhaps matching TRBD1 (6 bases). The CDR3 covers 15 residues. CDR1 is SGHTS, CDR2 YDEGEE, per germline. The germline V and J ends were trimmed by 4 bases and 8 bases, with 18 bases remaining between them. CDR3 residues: CASSLKQGLGEKLFF. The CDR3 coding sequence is TGTGCCAGCAGCCTGAAACAGGGACTTGGAGAAAAACTGTTTTTT.

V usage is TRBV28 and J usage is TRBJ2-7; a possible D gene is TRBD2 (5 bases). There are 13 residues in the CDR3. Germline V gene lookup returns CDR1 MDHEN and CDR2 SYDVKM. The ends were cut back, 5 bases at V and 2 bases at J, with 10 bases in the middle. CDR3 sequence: CASSEAETYEQYF. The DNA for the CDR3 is TGTGCCAGCAGTGAAGCGGAAACCTACGAGCAGTACTTC.

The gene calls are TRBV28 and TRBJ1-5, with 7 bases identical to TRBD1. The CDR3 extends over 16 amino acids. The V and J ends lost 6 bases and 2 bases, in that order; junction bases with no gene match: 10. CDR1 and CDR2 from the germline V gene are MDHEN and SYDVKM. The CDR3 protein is CASRLSTQGGNQPQHF. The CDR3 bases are TGTGCCAGCAGGCTGTCCACCCAGGGGGGCAATCAGCCCCAGCATTTT.

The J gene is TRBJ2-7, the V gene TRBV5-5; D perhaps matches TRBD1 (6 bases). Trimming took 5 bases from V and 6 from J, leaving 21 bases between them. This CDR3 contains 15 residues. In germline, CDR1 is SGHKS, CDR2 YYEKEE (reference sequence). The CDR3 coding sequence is TGTGCCAGCAGTTACAGAAGTCGGACAGACTCCGAGCAGTACTTC. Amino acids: CASSYRSRTDSEQYF.

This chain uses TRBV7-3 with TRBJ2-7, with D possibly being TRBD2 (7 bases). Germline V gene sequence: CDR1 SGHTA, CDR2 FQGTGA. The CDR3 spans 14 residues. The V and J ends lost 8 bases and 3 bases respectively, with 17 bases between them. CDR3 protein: CASSRGAPNYEQYF. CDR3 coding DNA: TGTGCCAGCTCCCGGGGGGCGCCTAACTACGAGCAGTACTTC.